The clone carrying this T cell receptor beta chain came up many times. The V gene's germline CDR1 is DFQATT and CDR2 SNEGSKA (reference sequence). V lost 1 base to trimming and J lost 2 bases, with 14 bases between them. The CDR3 extends over 15 amino acids. The sample originates from a study of T cell repertoires in cytomegalovirus infection. A single record per CDR3 protein comes from TCRdb applying MiXCR to the reads. The sample contains a few hundred thousand distinct CDR3 sequences, around 15% of which appear only once. Sequencing was done on a sample of PBMCs. The rearrangement links TRBV20-1 to TRBJ1-1; a weak D match, TRBD1 (5 bases). The source is a human donor in good health (CMV status not recorded). Some clones in this sample may be carry-over from other donors' samples. CDR3 amino acids: CSARGGGGGNTEAFF. The CDR3 nucleotides are TGCAGTGCTAGAGGGGGTGGGGGAGGAAACACTGAAGCTTTCTTT.